The clone carrying this T cell receptor beta chain occurred once. Its cognate antigen is unknown. Some clones are missing from TCRdb's copy, which holds only in-frame ones; the method was immunoSEQ multiplex PCR. The repertoire consists of some 1,900,000 clones, with about 94% occurring once and the leading ten covering around 1%. The data belong to a study of shared clonotypes between healthy human individuals. Trimming pared 3 bases from V and 0 bases from J, leaving 15 bases between. Per germline, CDR1 MGHRA and CDR2 YSYEKL. The CDR3 runs 17 residues. Whole-study results and caveats: Several donors held around 5% of naive CD4 clonotypes in common.

Naivety among CD8 cells was defined by CD45RO negativity and positive CCR7 selection, thereby excluding terminally differentiated effector memory CD45RA+ cells. Sequencing input: naive CD8+ T cells sorted from blood. This sequence joins TRBV4-1 and TRBJ1-5; D remains unclear. This receptor was obtained from a man between 18 and 35 years old in good health. CDR3 sequence: CASSHRPDESSNQPQHF. In nucleotides, the CDR3 is TGCGCCAGCAGCCACCGGCCGGACGAATCTAGCAATCAGCCCCAGCATTTT.